The TCR beta chain described here comes from a study of T-cell memory formation after mild COVID-19. Findings and limits, study-wide: The authors did not confirm SARS-CoV-2 specificity of second-wave clones peaking day 37. Clones contracting day 15 to 85 were balanced CD4/CD8; later expanders leaned CD4+.

MiXCR, applied by TCRdb to the 5' RACE reads, yields one record per CDR3 protein. The sample holds some 300,000 distinct CDR3 sequences; approximately 22% are singletons and the top ten take about 21%. Germline V gives CDR1 LGHNA, CDR2 YSLEER. V was trimmed by 0 bases and J by 9 bases, leaving 12 bases between them. The CDR3 loop spans 14 amino acids. This clonotype appeared a few times. Its target is unknown. The J gene is TRBJ1-5, the V gene TRBV4-3; D unresolved. The specimen sequenced was PBMCs or a T cell subset sorted from them (not recorded which). The clonotype was recovered from a man aged 18 to 35 who had mild COVID-19 (a few samples of this study predate the infection). Cell type and time point are not known. CDR3 in DNA: TGCGCCAGCAGCCAAGAAGGCGACGGACGGCCCCAGCATTTT. It codes for CASSQEGDGRPQHF.